The clone carrying this T cell receptor beta chain has ten or more counts. Its specificity is unknown. J lost 5 bases, V lost 3 bases, and 10 bases had no gene match. The CDR3 contains 15 residues. Germline loops: CDR1 SGHTA, CDR2 FQGNSA. TCRdb reprocessed the reads with MiXCR, giving one entry per CDR3 protein. Here the sample spans roughly 180,000 distinct CDR3 sequences, 20% to 25% being singletons. This sample was taken from a study of T cell repertoires in cytomegalovirus infection. Study background: As its CMV epitopes, the study selected recently identified HLA-C-restricted and well-studied HLA-B-restricted targets. Signatures in public TCR beta sequences pointed to both CMV infection and matching HLA type. The study, taken as a whole, reports: CMV carriers with the relevant HLA were identified by cumulative public TCR beta family frequency. The ex vivo response was dominated by HLA-C-restricted CMV-specific TCR beta clonotypes.

The TCR sequence derives from a human donor in good health (CMV status not recorded). Some clones in this sample may be carry-over from other donors' samples. The sequencing used CD8+ T cells from cultured PBMCs, collected from culture after CMV antigen stimulation. The V call is TRBV7-2, the J call TRBJ2-7; 7 nucleotides agree with TRBD2. This chain's CDR3 is CASSLGGTRGNEQYF. The CDR3 DNA is TGTGCCAGCAGCTTGGGGGGGACCCGTGGGAACGAGCAGTACTTC.